Shown below are 5 T cell receptor beta chains from a single sample sequenced in a study of T cell repertoires in cytomegalovirus infection. One entry per CDR3 protein, called by TCRdb with MiXCR from the reads. The repertoire includes some 320,000 distinct CDR3 sequences, 25% to 35% of them detected once, and around 20% sits in the top ten. No antigen is known for these receptors. The sample here was cultured PBMCs, taken from culture after CMV antigen stimulation. The receptors here all came from a human donor in good health (CMV status not recorded). Some clones in this sample may be carry-over from other donors' samples.

As concerns this clonotype: An end of the junction differs from the germline gene, which may be a read error. V and J are TRBV11-2 and TRBJ2-1, with a weak D call TRBD2 (6 bases). This CDR3 spans 13 amino acids. Germline loops: CDR1 SGHAT, CDR2 FQNNGV. The CDR3 loop is CACSSGEGNEQFF. The CDR3 region has the DNA TGTGCCTGCAGCTCGGGGGAAGGCAATGAGCAGTTCTTC.

This chain joins TRBV27 and TRBJ1-4, with 9 bases fitting TRBD1. Trimming cost V 4 bases and J 7 bases; bases outside gene matches: 4. The CDR3 loop spans 14 amino acids. Germline V gives CDR1 MNHEY, CDR2 SMNVEV (reference sequence). The CDR3 DNA reads TGTGCCAGCAGTTCCGGGACAGGGTCTGAAAAACTGTTTTTT. Protein: CASSSGTGSEKLFF.

This clonotype has only a few counts. The V call is TRBV19, the J call TRBJ2-1; D ambiguous. The ends were cut back, 3 bases at V and 0 bases at J, with 9 bases in the middle. Germline-derived CDR1 and CDR2 are LNHDA and SQIVND (reference sequence). CDR3 size: 15 residues. The CDR3 reads CASSMTVSSYNEQFF. CDR3 coding DNA: TGTGCCAGTAGTATGACGGTCAGCTCCTACAATGAGCAGTTCTTC.

In its sample, this clonotype was seen a few times. The CDR3 here is CASTRDNEQFF. The CDR3 region has the DNA TGTGCCAGCACAAGAGACAATGAGCAGTTCTTC. The J gene is TRBJ2-1, the V gene TRBV12-3 or TRBV12-4; D is ambiguous. The CDR3 totals 11 residues. Deletions cut 7 bases from V and 5 bases from J, with 6 bases between.

The chain carries TRBV20-1 and TRBJ1-1; unclear D gene. V was pared by 2 bases and J by 8 bases, with 12 bases between. CDR1 is DFQATT, CDR2 SNEGSKA, per germline (reference sequence). The length of the CDR3 is 12 residues. The CDR3 DNA reads as TGCAGTGCTAGAAGTCAAGTTGGGGAAGCTTTCTTT. Residues: CSARSQVGEAFF.